The 27 T cell receptor beta chains reported below all come from one sample, sequenced in a study of OX40 agonist ivuxolimab in advanced cancers. Data came from immunoSEQ multiplex PCR; TCRdb stores just in-frame clones and leaves some out. The sample has around 30,000 clones, approximately 89% seen once. This material consisted of CD4+ or CD8+ T cells sorted from blood, taken in a trial of the OX40 agonist ivuxolimab. The origin of the receptors is an adult with an advanced solid tumor such as melanoma, head and neck, liver or kidney cancer.

The chain joins TRBV7-3 to TRBJ2-5, with TRBD2 as a possible D gene (5 bases). CDR1 SGHTA and CDR2 FQGTGA come from the germline V gene. This CDR3 contains 16 residues. Trimming pared 2 bases from V and 2 bases from J, leaving 15 bases between. The CDR3 DNA reads as TGTGCCAGCAGCTTAGATGGCGGGCTGGGGCAAGAGACCCAGTACTTC. This sequence encodes CASSLDGGLGQETQYF.

The V and J genes are TRBV5-1 and TRBJ1-5, with D possibly being TRBD1 (5 bases). Germline V lookup: CDR1 SGHRS, CDR2 YFSETQ. V was trimmed by 0 bases and J by 0 bases, leaving 7 bases between them. This CDR3 has 15 amino acids. The CDR3 coding sequence is TGCGCCAGCAGCTTGGGACAGTATAGCAATCAGCCCCAGCATTTT. Translated, it gives CASSLGQYSNQPQHF.

The CDR3 is CASSLDVGAGELFF. The CDR3 nucleotides are TGTGCCAGCAGCTTAGATGTGGGTGCCGGGGAGCTGTTTTTT. The chain is built from TRBV7-9 and TRBJ2-2; D call uncertain. The V gene lost 1 base and the J gene lost 6 bases, with 9 bases spanning the gap. CDR1 SEHNR and CDR2 FQNEAQ come from the germline V gene (reference sequence). This CDR3 is built from 14 residues.

This clone was found once. The genes are TRBV6-6 and TRBJ1-1; D is undetermined. This CDR3 spans 14 amino acids. Germline V gene lookup returns CDR1 MNHNY and CDR2 SVGAGI (reference sequence). V gave up 6 bases and J gave up 6 bases, with 17 bases separating them. The CDR3 DNA sequence: TGTGCCAGCAGAAGCAGCGGGGTCGCGGCTGAAGCTTTCTTT. Translated: CASRSSGVAAEAFF.

The V gene is TRBV5-4, the J gene TRBJ1-3; TRBD1 matches at 7 bases. V was pared by 6 bases and J by 3 bases, with 12 bases of the junction left unmatched. The germline gives CDR1 SGHNT, CDR2 YYREEE (reference sequence). The CDR3 contains 16 residues. CDR3 region: CASIDRTGVLGNTIYF. In nucleotides, the CDR3 is TGTGCCAGCATCGATCGTACAGGGGTACTTGGAAACACCATATATTTT.

The rearrangement links TRBV30 to TRBJ2-7, with 7 bases aligning to TRBD2. There are 13 residues in the CDR3. Germline loops: CDR1 GTSNPN, CDR2 SVGIG (reference sequence). V was pared by 2 bases and J by 4 bases, with 5 bases of the junction left unmatched. This CDR3 reads CAWSRWEGYEQYF. The CDR3 DNA reads as TGTGCCTGGAGTAGGTGGGAGGGGTACGAGCAGTACTTC.

J is TRBJ2-1 and V is TRBV7-7; D gene ambiguous. V gave up 8 bases and J gave up 0 bases, with 14 bases separating them. CDR1 SSHAT and CDR2 FNYEAQ come from the germline V gene (reference sequence). The length of the CDR3 is 15 residues. The CDR3 loop is CASAYTYSSYNEQFF. The CDR3 nucleotides read TGTGCCAGCGCATACACCTATAGCTCCTACAATGAGCAGTTCTTC.

This clone was detected a few times. The chain links TRBV29-1 to TRBJ2-1; no reliable D call. This CDR3 comprises 13 residues. Germline lookup yields CDR1 SQVTM and CDR2 ANQGSEA. V gave up 7 bases and J gave up 1 base, with 11 bases separating them. CDR3 DNA sequence: TGCAGCGCAGAAGGCTTATCCTACAATGAGCAGTTCTTC. Translating it yields CSAEGLSYNEQFF.

V gene TRBV13 combines with J gene TRBJ2-3, with D possibly matching TRBD2 (5 bases). Trimming pared 5 bases from V and 4 bases from J, leaving 10 bases between. CDR3 length equals 13 residues. The germline gives CDR1 PRHDT, CDR2 FYEKMQ (reference sequence). CDR3 sequence (DNA): TGTGCCAGCAGCCCCACGGAGGCAGATACGCAGTATTTT. It translates to CASSPTEADTQYF.

V is TRBV14 and J is TRBJ2-7; D might be TRBD2 (5 bases). V was clipped by 1 base and J by 2 bases, with 15 bases between them. This CDR3 is 16 amino acids long. From germline, CDR1 is SGHDN and CDR2 FVKESK. The CDR3 sequence: CASSQVVGLGAYEQYF. In DNA, the CDR3 is TGTGCCAGCAGCCAAGTGGTCGGACTGGGAGCCTACGAGCAGTACTTC. Together with reference TRBV14 and TRBJ2-7, the CDR3 gives the full variable domain: EAGVTQFPSHSVIEKGQTVTLRCDPISGHDNLYWYRRVMGKEIKFLLHFVKESKQDESGMPNNRFLAERTGGTYSTLKVQPAELEDSGVYFCASSQVVGLGAYEQYFGPGTRLTVT.

The V call is TRBV9, the J call TRBJ2-1, with D perhaps matching TRBD1 (7 bases). The V end was cut by 3 bases, the J end by 2 bases, with 9 bases between. This CDR3 has 14 residues. Looked up from germline, CDR1 is SGDLS and CDR2 is YYNGEE. DNA of the CDR3: TGTGCCAGCAGCGGGAGGGGGCCCTACAATGAGCAGTTCTTC. Translating gives CASSGRGPYNEQFF.

The gene calls are TRBV5-4 and TRBJ1-2; possibly TRBD1 for D (6 bases). CDR1 and CDR2 from the germline V gene are SGHNT and YYREEE (reference sequence). The CDR3 loop spans 14 amino acids. V gave up 7 bases and J gave up 4 bases, with 17 bases separating them. This CDR3 is CASRSQGSGYGYTF. The CDR3 DNA reads TGTGCCAGCCGAAGCCAGGGGTCAGGCTATGGCTACACCTTC.

The V call is TRBV9, the J call TRBJ1-6, with D possibly TRBD1 on 5 matching bases. Germline V gives CDR1 SGDLS, CDR2 YYNGEE. V was pared by 3 bases and J by 5 bases, with 12 bases between. CDR3 length equals 15 residues. CDR3 sequence reads: CASSELTGDNSPLHF. The CDR3 DNA reads TGTGCCAGCAGCGAATTAACAGGCGATAATTCACCCCTCCACTTT.

The chain uses TRBV27 and TRBJ2-2; 8 bases are shared with TRBD1. This CDR3 region has 14 residues. Germline loops: CDR1 MNHEY, CDR2 SMNVEV (reference sequence). V lost 5 bases to trimming and J lost 7 bases; unmatched junction nucleotides: 6. The CDR3 loop is CASSHRQGYGELFF. For the CDR3, the DNA is TGTGCCAGCAGTCACCGACAGGGGTACGGGGAGCTGTTTTTT.

J is TRBJ1-2 and V is TRBV29-1; D gene ambiguous. There are 13 residues in the CDR3. Trimming took 7 bases from V and 4 from J, leaving 16 bases between them. Germline CDR1 SQVTM, CDR2 ANQGSEA. The CDR3 sequence is CSELGPGGYGYTF. The DNA for the CDR3 is TGCAGCGAGCTCGGACCGGGAGGCTATGGCTACACCTTC.

The V and J genes are TRBV13 and TRBJ2-5; D is unclear. Trimming removed 5 bases from V and 5 bases from J, with 6 bases in between. This CDR3 has 11 amino acids. Germline V gene data show CDR1 as PRHDT and CDR2 as FYEKMQ (reference sequence). The CDR3 sequence: CASSPRETQYF. The CDR3, as DNA: TGTGCCAGCAGCCCCAGGGAGACCCAGTACTTC.

This clone was observed a few times. The chain employs TRBV5-1 and TRBJ2-1; the D gene is possibly TRBD2 (6 bases). The CDR3 spans 15 residues. CDR1 is SGHRS and CDR2 is YFSETQ in the germline V gene. The V and J ends lost 4 bases and 7 bases respectively, with 18 bases between them. The CDR3 here is CASSPGSPPGNEQFF. CDR3 in DNA: TGCGCCAGCAGCCCCGGGAGTCCACCGGGTAATGAGCAGTTCTTC. Combining the CDR3 with reference TRBV5-1 and TRBJ2-1 gives the whole variable domain KAGVTQTPRYLIKTRGQQVTLSCSPISGHRSVSWYQQTPGQGLQFLFEYFSETQRNKGNFPGRFSGRQFSNSRSEMNVSTLELGDSALYLCASSPGSPPGNEQFFGPGTRLTVL.

The J gene is TRBJ2-2, the V gene TRBV7-9; TRBD2 aligns across 11 bases. The trim removed 3 bases at V and 1 base at J, leaving 4 bases unmatched. Per the germline V gene, CDR1 is SEHNR and CDR2 is FQNEAQ (reference sequence). This CDR3 comprises 17 residues. The CDR3 nucleotides read TGTGCCAGCAGCTTTTTACTAGCGGGAGAGAACACCGGGGAGCTGTTTTTT. It specifies CASSFLLAGENTGELFF.

The chain links TRBV4-1 to TRBJ2-7; 7 bases are shared with TRBD2. The V gene end was trimmed by 1 base and the J gene end by 1 base; junction bases not matched to a gene: 4. This CDR3 comprises 15 residues. Per the germline V gene, CDR1 is MGHRA and CDR2 is YSYEKL. In nucleotides, the CDR3 is TGCGCCAGCAGCCAAGGACTAGCTGCGTCCTACGAGCAGTACTTC. This sequence encodes CASSQGLAASYEQYF.

In its sample, this clone was seen once. The chain is built from TRBV7-8 and TRBJ2-1; D may correspond to TRBD1 or TRBD2 (5 bases each). Trimming removed 5 bases from V and 7 bases from J, with 21 bases in between. There are 16 residues in the CDR3. The germline V gene encodes CDR1 SGHVS and CDR2 FQNEAQ. The CDR3 nucleotides are TGTGCCAGCAGCCACGGGACGGGTGTTCTCGAGAATGAGCAGTTCTTC. Protein product: CASSHGTGVLENEQFF.

This clone was counted once. As DNA, the CDR3 is TGTGCCAGCAGCTCCCTTAACTACGAGCAGTACTTC. It yields the protein CASSSLNYEQYF. The V gene is TRBV7-9, the J gene TRBJ2-7; D gene unclear. The CDR3 covers 12 residues. CDR1 SEHNR and CDR2 FQNEAQ come from the germline V gene (reference sequence). The ends were cut back, 4 bases at V and 3 bases at J, with 7 bases in the middle.

The CDR3, as DNA: TGTGCCAGCAGCTTGGCGGGACAGGGGAACGAGCAGTACTTC. Translating gives CASSLAGQGNEQYF. This chain joins TRBV5-6 and TRBJ2-7; TRBD1 matches at 10 bases. Germline CDR1 is SGHDT and CDR2 is YYEEEE. The CDR3 is 14 amino acids. V shed 0 bases and J 5 bases; nucleotides not matched to a gene: 2.

The rearrangement uses TRBV6-5 and TRBJ2-5; D call uncertain. The CDR3 spans 14 residues. Germline values: CDR1 MNHEY, CDR2 SVGAGI. Trimming took off 0 bases at V and 0 bases at J, with 5 bases between the two ends. The CDR3 sequence: CASSYSADQETQYF. The DNA for the CDR3 is TGTGCCAGCAGTTACTCTGCGGACCAAGAGACCCAGTACTTC.

The chain has TRBV5-1 and TRBJ2-7, with D maybe TRBD1 (5 bases). In germline, CDR1 is SGHRS, CDR2 YFSETQ. This CDR3 has 14 amino acids. Between the trimmed V and J ends, which lost 0 bases and 0 bases, there was a span of 7 bases. CDR3 nucleotides: TGCGCCAGCAGCTTGGAGGGGCCCTCCTACGAGCAGTACTTC. As protein: CASSLEGPSYEQYF.

The chain has TRBV5-5 and TRBJ2-7, with D perhaps matching TRBD2 (6 bases). The CDR3 extends over 15 amino acids. CDR1 is SGHKS, CDR2 YYEKEE, per germline (reference sequence). Trimming removed 6 bases from V and 3 bases from J, with 19 bases in between. The CDR3 DNA follows: TGTGCCAGCACCCCGGGGCCTAGCGACTACTACGAGCAGTACTTC. Protein product: CASTPGPSDYYEQYF. Supplemented by reference TRBV5-5 and TRBJ2-7, the full variable domain reads DAGVTQSPTHLIKTRGQQVTLRCSPISGHKSVSWYQQVLGQGPQFIFQYYEKEERGRGNFPDRFSARQFPNYSSELNVNALLLGDSALYLCASTPGPSDYYEQYFGPGTRLTVT.

The rearrangement links TRBV6-5 to TRBJ2-5, with unresolved D. Between the trimmed V and J ends, which lost 0 bases and 5 bases, there was a span of 16 bases. CDR3 size: 16 residues. Germline lookup yields CDR1 MNHEY and CDR2 SVGAGI. The CDR3 sequence: CASSYSYQMSGETQYF. DNA for the CDR3: TGTGCCAGCAGTTACTCCTACCAAATGAGTGGGGAGACCCAGTACTTC.

The chain recombines TRBV5-6 with TRBJ1-1; unclear D gene. CDR1 and CDR2 (germline): SGHDT, YYEEEE. The CDR3 contains 11 residues. The V and J ends lost 2 bases and 6 bases respectively, with 5 bases between them. The CDR3 coding sequence is TGTGCCAGCAGCTTCGGACCTGAAGCTTTCTTT. This sequence encodes CASSFGPEAFF.